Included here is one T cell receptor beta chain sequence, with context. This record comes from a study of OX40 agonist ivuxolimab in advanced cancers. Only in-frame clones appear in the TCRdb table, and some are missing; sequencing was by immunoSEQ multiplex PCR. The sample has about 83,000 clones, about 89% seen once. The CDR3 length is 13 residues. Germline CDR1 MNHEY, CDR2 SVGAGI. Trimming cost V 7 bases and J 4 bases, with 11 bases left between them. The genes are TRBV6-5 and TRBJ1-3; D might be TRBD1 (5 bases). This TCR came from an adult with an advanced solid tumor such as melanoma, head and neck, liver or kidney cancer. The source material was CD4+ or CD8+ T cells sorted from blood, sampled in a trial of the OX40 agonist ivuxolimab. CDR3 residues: CASTPGGGNTIYF. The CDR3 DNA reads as TGTGCCAGCACCCCCGGGGGAGGAAACACCATATATTTT.